One and the same sample provided the 3 T cell receptor beta chains below, sequenced in a study of spatial heterogeneity in lung cancer. TCRdb re-analysed the 5' RACE reads in MiXCR, keeping a single row per CDR3 protein. The sample holds about 100,000 distinct CDR3 sequences, around 4.8% seen once. Noted time point: sample taken at primary tumor resection. Regarding the study as a whole: Higher tumor mutation counts went along with higher counts of expanded intratumoral alpha and beta TCRs.

These receptors are not linked to any known antigen. The specimen comprised lung tumor tissue, sampled at surgery. Every receptor here comes from a male donor with early-stage non-small cell lung cancer.

This clonotype has at least ten counts. The rearrangement joins TRBV5-1 to TRBJ2-5; possibly TRBD2 for D (7 bases). This CDR3 region has 13 residues. With 7 bases removed from V and 3 bases from J, the gap between germline ends came to 13 bases. Germline lookup yields CDR1 SGHRS and CDR2 YFSETQ. The DNA for the CDR3 is TGCGCCAGCCTCCCGGGGGGCAAAGAGACCCAGTACTTC. Translating it yields CASLPGGKETQYF.

Many counts were recorded for this clonotype. The chain is built from TRBV10-3 and TRBJ2-1; 8 bases match TRBD2. Looked up from germline, CDR1 is ENHRY and CDR2 is SYGVKD. This CDR3 is built from 12 residues. Trimming removed 7 bases from V and 7 bases from J; junction bases left unmatched: 3. Written as DNA, the CDR3 is TGTGCCATCAAGGCGGGAGGTAATGAGCAGTTCTTC. Its protein product is CAIKAGGNEQFF.

This clonotype was picked up many times. The V and J genes are TRBV6-1 and TRBJ2-5; no reliable D call. V was shortened by 4 bases and J by 2 bases, with 11 bases between the two germline ends. The germline V gene encodes CDR1 MNHNS and CDR2 SASEGT. This CDR3 comprises 14 residues. The CDR3 DNA reads TGTGCCAGCAGTGTCGGACGGGTACAAGAGACCCAGTACTTC. This encodes CASSVGRVQETQYF.